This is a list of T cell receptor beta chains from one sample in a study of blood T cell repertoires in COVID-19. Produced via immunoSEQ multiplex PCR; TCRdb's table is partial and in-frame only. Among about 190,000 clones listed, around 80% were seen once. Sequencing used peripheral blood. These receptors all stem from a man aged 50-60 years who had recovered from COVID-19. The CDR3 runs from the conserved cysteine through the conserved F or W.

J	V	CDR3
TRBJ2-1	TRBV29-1	CSVPGLVRSRGEQFF
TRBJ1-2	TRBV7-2	CASSRQLDRGHGYTF
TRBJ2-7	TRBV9	CASSGGTSGTYEQYF
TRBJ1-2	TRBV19	CASSIAQGNGYGYTF
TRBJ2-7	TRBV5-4	CASSRQVNLYEQYF
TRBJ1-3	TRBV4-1	CASSQDLQGSRNTIYF
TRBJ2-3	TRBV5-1	CASSLDVKFTDTQYF
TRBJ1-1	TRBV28	CASSNQGMNTEAFF
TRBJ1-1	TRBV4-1	CASRHDRANTEAFF
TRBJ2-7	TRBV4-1	CASSQDLRPANGLAGGRNEQYF
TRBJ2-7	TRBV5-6	CASSRGSSYEQYF
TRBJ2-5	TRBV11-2	CASSLVAETQYF
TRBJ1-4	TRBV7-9	CASSAWDSPNEKLFF
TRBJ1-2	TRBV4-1	CASSQDPSFDIYGYTF
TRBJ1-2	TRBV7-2	CASSPPAPGQYYTF
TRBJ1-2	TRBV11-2	CASSLTGMDYTF
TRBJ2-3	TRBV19	CASSSLAGGPDTQYF
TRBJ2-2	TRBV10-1	CASSWLATGELFF
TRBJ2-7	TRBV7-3	CASSPPASGPSYEQYF
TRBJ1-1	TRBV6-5	CASSTLQGAEAFF
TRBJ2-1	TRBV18	CASSPPNYNEQFF
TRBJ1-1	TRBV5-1	CASRVGANTEAFF
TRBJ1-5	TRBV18	CASSPCDSGNQPQHF
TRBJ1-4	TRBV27	CASSLMGTVNEKLFF
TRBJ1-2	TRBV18	CASLDRSNYGYTF
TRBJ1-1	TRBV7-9	CASSFQGVNTEAFF
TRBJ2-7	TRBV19	CASSPVTGLTNEQYF